The TCR beta chain under discussion was sequenced for a study of T-cell reconstitution after alpha-beta-depleted transplantation in children. Unique molecular identifiers were used in preparing the TCRbeta library. TCRdb re-analysed the PCR reads in MiXCR, keeping a single row per CDR3 protein. Among some 490,000 distinct CDR3 sequences listed, around 12% were seen once. The CDR3 sequence is 16 residues long. CDR1 SGHTA and CDR2 FQGNSA come from the germline V gene. V lost 5 bases and J lost 1, with 15 bases in between. The receptor comes from a human donor who donated a stem cell graft to a child with combined immunodeficiency. The sequencing here drew on PBMCs from the stem cell graft donor, taken from the stem cell graft. V usage is TRBV7-2 and J usage is TRBJ2-1; D possibly corresponds to TRBD1 (6 bases). The CDR3 coding sequence is TGTGCCAGCAGCCCTCAGGGGTCGCTTTCCTACAATGAGCAGTTCTTC. This codes for CASSPQGSLSYNEQFF. Together with reference TRBV7-2 and TRBJ2-1, the CDR3 gives the full variable domain: GAGVSQSPSNKVTEKGKDVELRCDPISGHTALYWYRQSLGQGLEFLIYFQGNSAPDKSGLPSDRFSAERTGGSVSTLTIQRTQQEDSAVYLCASSPQGSLSYNEQFFGPGTRLTVL.